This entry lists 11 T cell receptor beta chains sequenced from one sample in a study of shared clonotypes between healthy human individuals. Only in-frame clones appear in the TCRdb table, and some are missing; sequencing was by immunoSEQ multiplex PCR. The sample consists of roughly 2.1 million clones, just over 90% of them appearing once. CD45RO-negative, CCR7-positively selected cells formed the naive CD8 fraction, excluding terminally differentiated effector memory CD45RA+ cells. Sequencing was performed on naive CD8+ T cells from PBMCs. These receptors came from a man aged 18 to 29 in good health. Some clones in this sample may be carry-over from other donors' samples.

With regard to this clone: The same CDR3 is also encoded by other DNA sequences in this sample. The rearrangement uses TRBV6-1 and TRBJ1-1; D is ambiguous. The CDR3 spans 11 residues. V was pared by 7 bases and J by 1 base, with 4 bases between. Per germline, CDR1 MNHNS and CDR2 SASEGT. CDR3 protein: CASTRNTEAFF. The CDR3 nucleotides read TGTGCCAGCACCAGGAACACTGAAGCTTTCTTT.

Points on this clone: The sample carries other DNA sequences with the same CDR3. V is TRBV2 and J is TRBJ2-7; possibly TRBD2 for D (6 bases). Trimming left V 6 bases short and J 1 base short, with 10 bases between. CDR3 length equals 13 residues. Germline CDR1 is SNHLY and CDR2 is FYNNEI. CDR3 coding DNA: TGTGCCAGCAGGGGACTTCCTTCCTACGAGCAGTACTTC. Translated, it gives CASRGLPSYEQYF.

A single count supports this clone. CDR3: CASKVRDQGFTEAFF. The CDR3 nucleotides read TGTGCCAGCAAGGTCAGGGATCAGGGTTTCACTGAAGCTTTCTTT. This chain uses TRBV28 with TRBJ1-1, with D maybe TRBD1 (5 bases). The V end was cut by 7 bases, the J end by 4 bases, with 19 bases between. The CDR3 spans 15 residues. CDR1 and CDR2 from the germline V gene are MDHEN and SYDVKM.

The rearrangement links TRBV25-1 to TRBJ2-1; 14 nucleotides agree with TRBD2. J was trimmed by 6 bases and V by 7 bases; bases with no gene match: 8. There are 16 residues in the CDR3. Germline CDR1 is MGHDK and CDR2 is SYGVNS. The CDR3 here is CASIGRLAGGPNEQFF. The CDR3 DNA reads TGTGCCAGCATAGGCAGACTAGCGGGAGGGCCCAATGAGCAGTTCTTC. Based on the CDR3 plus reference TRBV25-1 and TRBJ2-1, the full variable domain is EADIYQTPRYLVIGTGKKITLECSQTMGHDKMYWYQQDPGMELHLIHYSYGVNSTEKGDLSSESTVSRIRTEHFPLTLESARPSHTSQYLCASIGRLAGGPNEQFFGPGTRLTVL.

The CDR3 coding sequence is TGTGCCACCAGCAGAGATTCGCGGGGGTTAGATGGCTACACCTTC. Translating it yields CATSRDSRGLDGYTF. The chain carries TRBV15 and TRBJ1-2, with D maybe TRBD1 (5 bases). CDR3 size: 15 residues. Trimming took 0 bases from V and 6 from J, leaving 14 bases between them. CDR1 LNHNV and CDR2 YYDKDF come from the germline V gene (reference sequence). Variable domain in full (rest from reference TRBV15 and TRBJ1-2): DAMVIQNPRYQVTQFGKPVTLSCSQTLNHNVMYWYQQKSSQAPKLLFHYYDKDFNNEADTPDNFQSRRPNTSFCFLDIRSPGLGDTAMYLCATSRDSRGLDGYTFGSGTRLTVV.

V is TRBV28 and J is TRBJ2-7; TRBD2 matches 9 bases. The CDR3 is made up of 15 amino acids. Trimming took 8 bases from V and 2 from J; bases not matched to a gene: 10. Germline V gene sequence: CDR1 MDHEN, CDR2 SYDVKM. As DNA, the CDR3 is TGTGCCAGCCAGCAGGGACTAGCAAGCCCCTACGAGCAGTACTTC. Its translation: CASQQGLASPYEQYF.

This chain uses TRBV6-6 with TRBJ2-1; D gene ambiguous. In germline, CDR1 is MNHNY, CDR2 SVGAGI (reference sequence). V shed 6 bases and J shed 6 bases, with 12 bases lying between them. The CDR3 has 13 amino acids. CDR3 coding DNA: TGTGCCAGCAGCCTTAGTCTGACCAATGAGCAGTTCTTC. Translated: CASSLSLTNEQFF.

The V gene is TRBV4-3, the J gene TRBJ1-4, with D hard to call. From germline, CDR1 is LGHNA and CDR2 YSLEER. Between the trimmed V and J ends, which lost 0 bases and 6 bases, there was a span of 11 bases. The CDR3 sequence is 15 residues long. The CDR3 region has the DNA TGCGCCAGCAGCCAAGATTTGGACTACGATGAAAAACTGTTTTTT. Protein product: CASSQDLDYDEKLFF.

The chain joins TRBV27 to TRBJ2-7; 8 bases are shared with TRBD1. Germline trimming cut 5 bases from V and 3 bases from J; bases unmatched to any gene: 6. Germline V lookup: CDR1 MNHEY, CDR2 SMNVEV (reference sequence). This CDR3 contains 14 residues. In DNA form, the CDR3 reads TGTGCCAGCAGTGTCGACAGGGGTGGCTACGAGCAGTACTTC. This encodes CASSVDRGGYEQYF.

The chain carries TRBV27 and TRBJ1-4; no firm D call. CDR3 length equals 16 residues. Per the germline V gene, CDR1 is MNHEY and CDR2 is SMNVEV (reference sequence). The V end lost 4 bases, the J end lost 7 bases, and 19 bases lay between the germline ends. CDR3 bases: TGTGCCAGCAGTTCCCGGACGGACCGGGGAGGTGAAAAACTGTTTTTT. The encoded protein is CASSSRTDRGGEKLFF.

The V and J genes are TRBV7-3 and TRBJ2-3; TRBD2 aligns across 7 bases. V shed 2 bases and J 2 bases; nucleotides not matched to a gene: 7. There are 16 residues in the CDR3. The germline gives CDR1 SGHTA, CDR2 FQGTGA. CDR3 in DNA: TGTGCCAGCAGCTTATATCCTAGCGGTTCCACAGATACGCAGTATTTT. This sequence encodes CASSLYPSGSTDTQYF.